This T cell receptor (beta chain) was documented in a study of identical twins. Ten or more counts support this clonotype. What it recognizes is unknown. V lost 1 base, J lost 8 bases, and 7 bases lay in between. Germline V lookup: CDR1 SGHNT, CDR2 YENEEA. CDR3 length: 12 residues. Findings and limits, study-wide: Twins' surplus sharing was weaker for beta out-of-frame sequences. Abundant beta clonotypes from cord blood bore fewer insertions; memory repertoires lacked this pattern. The authors drew conclusions from cross-sectional statistical analysis rather than following the same donors.

TCRdb itself ran the 5' RACE reads through MiXCR, one entry per CDR3 protein. The sample lists about 890,000 distinct CDR3 sequences; approximately 13% were seen once. This sample also belongs to another study, concerning yellow fever vaccine responses in identical twins.

The receptor was derived from a woman under 30 in good health. The sequencing input was PBMCs. V is TRBV11-3 and J is TRBJ2-3, with unresolved D. CDR3 DNA: TGTGCCAGCAGCTTAGGAGTGGGTACGCAGTATTTT. Protein product: CASSLGVGTQYF.